This T cell receptor beta chain was profiled in a study of T-cell memory formation after mild COVID-19. 5'RACE, which relied on constant-segment primers, yielded TCR alpha and TCR beta cDNA libraries carrying sample barcodes and UMIs. Each CDR3 protein is one row after TCRdb ran MiXCR on the 5' RACE reads. The sample includes 550,000 to 600,000 distinct CDR3 sequences, 17% of them seen just once. This clonotype was recorded at least ten times. Its antigen remains unidentified. This CDR3 comprises 13 residues. With 3 bases removed from V and 2 bases from J, the gap between germline ends came to 7 bases. Germline V gene data show CDR1 as KGHSH and CDR2 as LQKENI. Whole-study results and caveats: Mainly in CM and EM were contracting CD4+ clones; CD8+ were in EMRA.

The chain employs TRBV18 and TRBJ2-5; no clear D. Sequencing was carried out using PBMCs or a T cell subset sorted from them (not recorded which). This TCR came from an adult woman who had mild COVID-19 (a few samples of this study predate the infection). Cell type and time point are not known. The CDR3 DNA is TGTGCCAGCTCACCTGGAAGACAAGAGACCCAGTACTTC. This codes for CASSPGRQETQYF.